This TCR beta chain was sequenced during a study of vaccination effects on CD4 cells after COVID-19. Sequencing followed a ViraFEST assay step that expanded antigen-specific CD4+ T cells with viral peptide pools. Cells that had been cultured for roughly eleven days were the source of isolated CD4+ T cells. Vaccinated recipients, who were negative for nucleocapsid antibodies, had no history of SARS-CoV-2 infection. Wells of a few million PBMC each were grown with around 10 IU/ml IL-2 and approximately 9.5 ug/ml peptides. On days 3 and 7, fresh IL-2 medium replaced half the medium. V gave up 3 bases and J gave up 2 bases; unmatched junction bases: 5. Per the germline V gene, CDR1 is KGHDR and CDR2 is SFDVKD. CDR3 length equals 16 residues. The study, taken as a whole, reports: The study had few convalescent patients and no early post-infection timepoints. Clones arising from infection and from vaccination showed marked clonal contraction late after vaccination.

This clone was counted a single time. Its antigen is undetermined. Some clones are missing from TCRdb's copy, which holds only in-frame ones; the method was immunoSEQ multiplex PCR. Found here are around 63,000 clones, less than 80% of them singletons; the top ten hold around 3.8%. The rearrangement uses TRBV24-1 and TRBJ2-1; 8 nucleotides agree with TRBD2. The sample in question was CD4+ T cells from PBMCs cultured with HCoV-OC43 spike peptides, obtained before COVID-19 vaccination. Subset defined: HCoV-OC43 spike overlapping peptide pool stimulation. The receptor was derived from a human donor who received a COVID-19 vaccine. CDR3 DNA: TGTGCCACCAGTGATCGGGGACTAGTCCCCTACAATGAGCAGTTCTTC. Protein: CATSDRGLVPYNEQFF.